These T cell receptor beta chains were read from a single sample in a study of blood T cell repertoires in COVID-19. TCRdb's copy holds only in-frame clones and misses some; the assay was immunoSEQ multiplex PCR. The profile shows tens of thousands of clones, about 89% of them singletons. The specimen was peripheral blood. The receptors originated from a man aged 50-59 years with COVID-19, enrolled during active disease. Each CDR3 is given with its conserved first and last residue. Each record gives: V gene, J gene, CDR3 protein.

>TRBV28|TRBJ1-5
CASSGLGQGSNQPQHF
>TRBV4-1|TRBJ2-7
CASSQDRGAYEQYF
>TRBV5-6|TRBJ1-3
CASSSLDSTSGNTIYF
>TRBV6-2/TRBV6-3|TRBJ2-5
CASSLAGGLQETQYF
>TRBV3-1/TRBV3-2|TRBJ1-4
CASSPVLTNEKLFF
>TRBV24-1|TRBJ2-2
CATSDSGGTLLPGELFF
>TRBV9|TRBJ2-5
CASSLTNSVETQYF
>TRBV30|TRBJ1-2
CAWSDKLDRDGYTF
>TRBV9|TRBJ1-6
CASSASGVGNSPLHF
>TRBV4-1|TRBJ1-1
CASSVRTGENTEAFF
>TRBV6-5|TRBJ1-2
CASSYSTAGLYGYTF
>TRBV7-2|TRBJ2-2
CASSLDAGISGELFF
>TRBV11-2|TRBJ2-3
CASSLVAGAFADTQYF
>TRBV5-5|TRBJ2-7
CASSLSDNYEQYF
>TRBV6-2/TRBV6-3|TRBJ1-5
CASSYPRLNQPQHF
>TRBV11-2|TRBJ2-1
CASSLYVTSGTYNEQFF
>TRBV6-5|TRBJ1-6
CASSYSGTGGAPLHF
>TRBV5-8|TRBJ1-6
CASSLTGVSPLHF
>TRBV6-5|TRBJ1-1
CASSTTGREAFF
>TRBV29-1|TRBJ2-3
CSAKGVEDTQYF
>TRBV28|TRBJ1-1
CASSPGGRLNEAFF
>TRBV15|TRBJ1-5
CATSRDRLGGTQPQHF
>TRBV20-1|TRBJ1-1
CSASEGTEAFF
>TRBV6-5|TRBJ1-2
CASSDKAYGYTF
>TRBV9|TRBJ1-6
CASSVSNSPNSPLHF
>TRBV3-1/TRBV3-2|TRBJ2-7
CASSQDQGTHEQYF
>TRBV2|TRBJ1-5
CASSDDRGPQPQHF
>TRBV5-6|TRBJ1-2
CASSWDSSNYGYTF